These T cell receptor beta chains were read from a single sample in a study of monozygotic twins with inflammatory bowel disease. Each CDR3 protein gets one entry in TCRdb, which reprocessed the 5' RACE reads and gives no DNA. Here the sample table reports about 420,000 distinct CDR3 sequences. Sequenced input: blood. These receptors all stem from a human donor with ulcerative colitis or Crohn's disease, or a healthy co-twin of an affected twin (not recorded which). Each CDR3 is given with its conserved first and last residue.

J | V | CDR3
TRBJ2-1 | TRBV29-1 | CSVDGGYEQFF
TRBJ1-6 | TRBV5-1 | CASSLDFNKGSPLHF
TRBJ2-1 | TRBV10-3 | CAISETSHNEQFF
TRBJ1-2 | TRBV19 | CASRARGVNYGYTF
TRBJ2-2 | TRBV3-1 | CASRIPAGGRTGELFF
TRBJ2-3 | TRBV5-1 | CASSLEAGGHDTQYF
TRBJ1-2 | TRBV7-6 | CASSLRSYGSDGYTF
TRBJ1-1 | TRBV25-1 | CASSETRWNTEAFF
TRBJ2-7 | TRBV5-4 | CASSPDRGKDYEQYF
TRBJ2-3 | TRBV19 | CASSDQLDTQYF
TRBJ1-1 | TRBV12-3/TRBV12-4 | CASRRTWSEAFF
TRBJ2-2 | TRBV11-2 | CASSLRTGKNRLPENTGELFF
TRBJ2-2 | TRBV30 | CAWYKIEDTGELFF
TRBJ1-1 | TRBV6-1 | CASSQQGTEAFF
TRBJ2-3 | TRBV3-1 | CASSQGRPIRTEDTQYF
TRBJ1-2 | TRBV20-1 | CSARVLKGYYGYTF
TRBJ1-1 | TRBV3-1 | CASSKTGRGTEAFF
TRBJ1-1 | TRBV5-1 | CASSLGAGTAEAFF
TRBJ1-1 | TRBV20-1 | CSAREWRQGNTEAFF
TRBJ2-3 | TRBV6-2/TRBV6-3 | CASSYYSTDTQYF
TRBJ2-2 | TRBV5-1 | CASSLVRRDLTPNTGELFF
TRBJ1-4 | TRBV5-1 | CASSYTGLNEKLFF
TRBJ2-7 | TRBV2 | CASSRISGASYEQYF
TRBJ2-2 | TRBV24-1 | CATSDQTSGRARTGELFF
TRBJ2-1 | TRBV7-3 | CASSRGGVVDEQFF
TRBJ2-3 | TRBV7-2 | CASSPSGTGRDTQYF
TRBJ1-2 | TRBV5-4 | CASAMAAPGDYGYTF
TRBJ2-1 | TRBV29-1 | CSVVWDSTYNEQFF
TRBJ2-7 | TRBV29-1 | CSVALVGYEQYF
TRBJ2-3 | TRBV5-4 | CASSLLVGDTQYF
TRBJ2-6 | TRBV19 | CASRRTSGTVLTF
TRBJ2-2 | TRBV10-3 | CAISESRTKYTGELFF
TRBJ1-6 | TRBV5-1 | CASSLQGVDSPLHF
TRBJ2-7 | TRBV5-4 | CASNQGGDYEQYF
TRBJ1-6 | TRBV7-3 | CASSAHMGNSPLHF
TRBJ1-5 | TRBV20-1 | CSAQGTGVSNQPQHF
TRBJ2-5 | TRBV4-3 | CASSQGPGGETQYF
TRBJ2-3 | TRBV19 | CASSDRGLSDTQYF
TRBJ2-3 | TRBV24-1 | CATSDPSGRGPDTQYF
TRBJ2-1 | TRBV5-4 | CAGGLAGEDEQFF
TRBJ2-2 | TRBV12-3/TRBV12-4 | CASSLFQSFNTGELFF
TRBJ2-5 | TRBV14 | CASSQRWETQYF
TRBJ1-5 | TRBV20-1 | CSASRTFSNQPQHF
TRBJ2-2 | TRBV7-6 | CASSLVGRPNTGELFF
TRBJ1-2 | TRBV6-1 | CASSGNRARLNYGYTF
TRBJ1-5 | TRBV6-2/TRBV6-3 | CASSYPGQHQPQHF